This T cell receptor (beta chain) was retrieved from a study of blood T cell repertoires in COVID-19. Whole-study context: The study drew acute and convalescent COVID-19 samples from the United States, Italy and Spain. In each case, the material was cDNA or gDNA derived from T cells, B-cell-depleted T cells, or PBMCs.

Germline V gene lookup returns CDR1 SGHNT and CDR2 YYREEE (reference sequence). V dropped 4 bases and J dropped 2; count of bases not matched to a gene: 6. The length of the CDR3 is 14 residues. Study processing details: For nucleated cells, counts were estimated from reference gene primer amplification. The assay was immunoSEQ multiplex PCR, and TCRdb's table has in-frame clones only and misses some. V and J calls and clone size come straight from that table; D and trimming were deduced from the DNA. The data contain roughly 250,000 clones, more than 85% of them singletons. The Seattle patients joined while their infection was active and were tracked longitudinally afterward.

Sequenced input: peripheral blood. The rearrangement links TRBV5-4 to TRBJ2-7; TRBD1 matches at 7 bases. The sequence came from a person aged 18-30 years with COVID-19, enrolled during active disease. The CDR3 nucleotides are TGTGCCAGCAGCCCTGACAGGGACGCCTACGAGCAGTACTTC. This translates into CASSPDRDAYEQYF. The full variable domain, in which reference TRBV5-4 and TRBJ2-7 provide the parts outside the CDR3, is ETGVTQSPTHLIKTRGQQVTLRCSSQSGHNTVSWYQQALGQGPQFIFQYYREEENGRGNFPPRFSGLQFPNYSSELNVNALELDDSALYLCASSPDRDAYEQYFGPGTRLTVT.